This is a list of T cell receptor beta chains from one sample in a study of T cell responses to AZD1222 COVID-19 vaccine. Sequenced by immunoSEQ multiplex PCR; TCRdb stores in-frame clones only, minus some. The sample holds roughly 98,000 clones, just over 90% seen once. This specimen consisted of peripheral blood, obtained on day 0 of AZD1222 vaccination. The receptors were sampled from an adult in good health. Each CDR3 is given with its conserved first and last residue. The D gene is left open where the match is weak. Clone size is stated in some rows and not others, as once, few, many or a class when expanded.

CDR3 length	D gene	clone size	J gene	V gene	CDR3 protein	CDR3 DNA
11	NA	NA	TRBJ1-2	TRBV29-1	CSVVDGYGYTF	TGCAGCGTTGTCGACGGCTATGGCTACACCTTC
14	NA	NA	TRBJ1-5	TRBV6-5	CASSLAGGNQPQHF	TGTGCCAGCAGTCTCGCGGGGGGGAATCAGCCCCAGCATTTT
15	TRBD1	NA	TRBJ1-1	TRBV10-3	CAISLQGDQNTEAFF	TGTGCCATCAGTCTCCAGGGGGACCAGAACACTGAAGCTTTCTTT
14	TRBD1	NA	TRBJ1-5	TRBV19	CASRGDRDLQPQHF	TGTGCCAGTAGAGGGGACAGGGATTTGCAGCCCCAGCATTTT
17	NA	NA	TRBJ2-2	TRBV11-3	CASSFGSPGAGTGELFF	TGTGCCAGCAGCTTTGGGTCTCCGGGAGCGGGCACCGGGGAGCTGTTTTTT
13	NA	NA	TRBJ1-4	TRBV28	CASKAPDNEKLFF	TGTGCCAGCAAAGCACCCGATAATGAAAAACTGTTTTTT
15	NA	NA	TRBJ1-6	TRBV6-6	CASSGDGFKGRTLHF	TGTGCCAGCAGTGGGGACGGTTTTAAGGGACGGACCCTCCACTTT
13	NA	NA	TRBJ2-7	TRBV27	CASSGAGHYEQYF	TGTGCCAGCTCGGGTGCGGGGCACTACGAGCAGTACTTC
15	TRBD1	NA	TRBJ2-1	TRBV6-1	CASSEVTGGVNEQFF	TGTGCCAGCAGTGAAGTGACAGGGGGAGTCAATGAGCAGTTCTTC
17	TRBD1	NA	TRBJ1-1	TRBV2	CASRSLAGGTMNTEAFF	TGTGCCAGCCGCTCGTTGGCAGGGGGCACGATGAACACTGAAGCTTTCTTT
13	NA	once	TRBJ1-6	TRBV9	CASSVGTNSPLHF	TGTGCCAGCAGCGTAGGGACCAATTCACCCCTCCACTTT
14	TRBD1	NA	TRBJ1-2	TRBV19	CASRDHRGQGGYTF	TGTGCCAGTAGAGACCACAGGGGGCAAGGTGGCTACACCTTC
13	NA	NA	TRBJ1-1	TRBV7-3	CASSHGMNTEAFF	TGTGCCAGCAGTCACGGGATGAACACTGAAGCTTTCTTT
17	NA	NA	TRBJ2-6	TRBV5-6	CASLSVLTRSGANVLTF	TGTGCCAGCCTTTCGGTACTGACCCGCTCTGGGGCCAACGTCCTGACTTTC
15	TRBD1	NA	TRBJ1-5	TRBV4-2	CASSLGQGVHQPQHF	TGTGCCAGCAGCCTCGGACAGGGGGTGCATCAGCCCCAGCATTTT
13	NA	NA	TRBJ2-5	TRBV7-9	CASSLVGLETQYF	TGTGCCAGCAGCTTGGTGGGACTCGAGACCCAGTACTTC
15	NA	once	TRBJ1-1	TRBV5-1	CASSPPGIAYTEAFF	TGCGCCAGCAGCCCCCCAGGGATCGCGTACACTGAAGCTTTCTTT
17	NA	NA	TRBJ1-6	TRBV7-2	CASSPTGLGPYNSPLHF	TGTGCCAGCAGCCCCACAGGGTTGGGCCCCTATAATTCACCCCTCCACTTT
15	NA	NA	TRBJ2-5	TRBV5-1	CASSLSRPGGETQYF	TGCGCCAGCAGCTTGTCGAGACCCGGCGGAGAGACCCAGTACTTC
15	NA	NA	TRBJ2-6	TRBV27	CASSLSPNGANVLTF	TGTGCCAGCAGTTTATCCCCTAATGGGGCCAACGTCCTGACTTTC
15	NA	NA	TRBJ2-3	TRBV12-5	CASGLQVARTDTQYF	TGTGCTAGTGGTTTGCAGGTGGCGAGAACAGATACGCAGTATTTT
11	TRBD2	NA	TRBJ2-7	TRBV12-3/TRBV12-4	CASSEAGLQYF	TGTGCCAGCAGTGAGGCGGGACTACAGTACTTC
13	NA	once	TRBJ1-3	TRBV4-3	CASSISGGNTIYF	TGCGCCAGCAGCATTTCAGGGGGAAACACCATATATTTT
16	TRBD1	NA	TRBJ2-5	TRBV19	CASKAFQTGGQETQYF	TGTGCCAGTAAGGCGTTCCAGACAGGGGGACAGGAGACCCAGTACTTC
14	TRBD2	NA	TRBJ2-5	TRBV5-1	CASSSGGLVETQYF	TGCGCCAGCAGCTCGGGGGGGCTAGTTGAGACCCAGTACTTC
13	TRBD1	once	TRBJ2-7	TRBV10-3	CAISESAARGRYF	TGTGCCATCAGTGAGTCAGCTGCCAGGGGGCGATACTTC
14	NA	NA	TRBJ1-2	TRBV7-9	CASVSGAVNYGYTF	TGTGCCAGCGTATCGGGGGCGGTTAACTATGGCTACACCTTC
14	NA	NA	TRBJ2-2	TRBV19	CASSIHGDTGELFF	TGTGCCAGTAGTATCCACGGGGACACCGGGGAGCTGTTTTTT
14	NA	NA	TRBJ1-2	TRBV6-5	CASSLDGSSYGYTF	TGTGCCAGCAGCCTAGACGGGAGCAGCTATGGCTACACCTTC
13	NA	NA	TRBJ2-7	TRBV5-6	CASSSGSIYEQYF	TGTGCCAGCAGCTCTGGGTCTATTTACGAGCAGTACTTC
17	TRBD1	NA	TRBJ1-3	TRBV7-2	CASSLVTGGTSGNTIYF	TGTGCCAGCAGCTTAGTAACAGGGGGCACGAGTGGAAACACCATATATTTT
14	TRBD1	NA	TRBJ1-6	TRBV7-6	CASSQGTVSSPLHF	TGTGCCAGCAGCCAAGGGACAGTCAGTTCACCCCTCCACTTT
14	NA	NA	TRBJ1-1	TRBV7-2	CASSLGYMNTEAFF	TGTGCCAGCAGCTTAGGGTATATGAACACTGAAGCTTTCTTT
13	NA	NA	TRBJ2-7	TRBV3-1/TRBV3-2	CASSQDSSGEQYF	TGTGCCAGCAGCCAAGATAGTTCGGGCGAGCAGTACTTC
14	NA	NA	TRBJ1-3	TRBV10-3	CAISAENSGNTIYF	TGTGCCATCAGTGCGGAGAACTCTGGAAACACCATATATTTT
14	NA	NA	TRBJ1-2	TRBV14	CASSQDWVSYGYTF	TGTGCCAGCAGCCAAGATTGGGTTTCCTATGGCTACACCTTC
14	TRBD1	NA	TRBJ2-7	TRBV5-1	CASSQDRGTYEQYF	TGCGCCAGCAGCCAGGACAGGGGGACCTACGAGCAGTACTTC
16	TRBD1	NA	TRBJ2-4	TRBV3-1/TRBV3-2	CASSPAMTGGRDIQYF	TGTGCCAGCAGTCCGGCGATGACAGGGGGCAGGGACATTCAGTACTTC
19	NA	NA	TRBJ1-6	TRBV5-1	CASSRTPLGSPPSNSPLHF	TGCGCCAGCAGCCGAACTCCCCTCGGCTCACCGCCCTCTAATTCACCCCTCCACTTT
14	NA	NA	TRBJ2-3	TRBV6-2/TRBV6-3	CASSYGLRTDTQYF	TGTGCCAGCAGTTACGGACTTCGCACAGATACGCAGTATTTT
15	NA	NA	TRBJ1-4	TRBV15	CATSRDKGTNEKLFF	TGTGCCACCAGCAGAGATAAGGGCACTAATGAAAAACTGTTTTTT
13	NA	NA	TRBJ1-1	TRBV9	CASSQGMNTEAFF	TGTGCCAGCAGCCAGGGGATGAACACTGAAGCTTTCTTT
13	NA	NA	TRBJ1-2	TRBV4-1	CASSPGMGVGYTF	TGCGCCAGCAGCCCAGGCATGGGGGTTGGCTACACCTTC